Presented here are 8 T cell receptor beta chains from one specimen sequenced in a study of blood T cells in healthy people across ages. Next came a second PCR, run for roughly 6 to 11 cycles, which used a sample-barcoded 5' primer along with a J-beta primer mix. TCRdb analysed the 5' RACE reads with MiXCR anew, one entry per CDR3 protein. The table records 550,000 to 750,000 distinct CDR3 sequences, around a fifth of them present only once. The source material was blood. The receptors stem from an older man in good health.

The V call is TRBV11-1, the J call TRBJ1-1; D unresolved. V was clipped by 0 bases and J by 5 bases, with 13 bases between them. This CDR3 region has 15 residues. Per the germline V gene, CDR1 is SGHAT and CDR2 is FQDESV (reference sequence). In DNA form, the CDR3 reads TGTGCCAGCAGCTTAGCGTCTGGGGTTGGGACTGAAGCTTTCTTT. As protein: CASSLASGVGTEAFF.

Many counts were recorded for this clonotype. The chain joins TRBV6-2 or TRBV6-3 to TRBJ2-1; D remains ambiguous. The germline V gene encodes CDR1 MNHEY and CDR2 SVGEGT. This CDR3 spans 13 amino acids. Trimming removed 2 bases from V and 4 bases from J, with 6 bases in between. CDR3 sequence (DNA): TGTGCCAGCAGTTACCCAGGTTACAATGAGCAGTTCTTC. This gives the protein CASSYPGYNEQFF.

CDR3 DNA: TGTGCCAGCAGATGGGGACGGGCTAATTCACCCCTCCACTTT. This encodes CASRWGRANSPLHF. The chain is built from TRBV7-2 and TRBJ1-6; a weak D match, TRBD1 (5 bases). Germline loops: CDR1 SGHTA, CDR2 FQGNSA. Trimming took off 6 bases at V and 6 bases at J, with 12 bases between the two ends. The CDR3 is 14 residues long.

This clonotype was seen a handful of times. The junction departs from germline at one end; a sequencing error may be responsible. This chain joins TRBV6-1 and TRBJ2-4, with 8 bases identical to TRBD2. This CDR3 has 16 residues. Per germline, CDR1 MNHNS and CDR2 SASEGT. The CDR3 sequence is CASSDWDGLAKNIQHF. The CDR3 coding sequence is TGTGCCAGCAGTGATTGGGACGGACTAGCCAAAAACATTCAGCACTTC.

This CDR3 reads CASSLVGREGDQPQHF. CDR3 nucleotides: TGTGCCAGCAGCTTGGTCGGTAGGGAGGGGGATCAGCCCCAGCATTTT. The chain employs TRBV5-5 and TRBJ1-5, with D maybe TRBD1 (6 bases). The CDR3 runs 16 residues. The germline V gene encodes CDR1 SGHKS and CDR2 YYEKEE (reference sequence). V gave up 0 bases and J gave up 5 bases, with 15 bases separating them.

The gene calls are TRBV11-2 and TRBJ2-2; TRBD2 is a possible D gene (6 bases). In germline, CDR1 is SGHAT, CDR2 FQNNGV. Trimming pared 2 bases from V and 7 bases from J, leaving 17 bases between. CDR3 length equals 16 residues. CDR3 region: CASSLLSAGRDGELFF. The CDR3 nucleotides are TGTGCCAGCAGCTTACTGTCCGCAGGGCGGGACGGGGAGCTGTTTTTT.

The chain links TRBV7-8 to TRBJ2-5; D call uncertain. The ends were cut back, 1 base at V and 5 bases at J, with 11 bases in the middle. This CDR3 is 14 amino acids long. Looked up from germline, CDR1 is SGHVS and CDR2 is FQNEAQ. CDR3 sequence: CASSLVVDLETQYF. The CDR3 DNA follows: TGTGCCAGCAGCTTAGTTGTAGATTTGGAGACCCAGTACTTC.

This chain connects TRBV28 to TRBJ2-3, with D possibly TRBD1 on 7 matching bases. Trimming stripped 6 bases from V and 4 bases from J, with 17 bases between. In germline, CDR1 is MDHEN, CDR2 SYDVKM. CDR3 length: 15 amino acids. The CDR3 protein is CASRPPGGFSDTQYF. In nucleotides, the CDR3 is TGTGCCAGCAGACCCCCAGGGGGGTTCTCAGATACGCAGTATTTT.